Shown below are 10 T cell receptor beta chains from a single sample sequenced in a study of T cell clonality in common variable immunodeficiency. Sequencing used immunoSEQ multiplex PCR; TCRdb keeps in-frame clones, though not all of them. The sample is made up of about 52,000 clones, none counted only once. The sample comprised peripheral blood mononuclear cells. The source is a person aged 18 to 75 in good health.

Ten or more counts support this clone. The read ends 3 residues before the CDR3 terminus; that terminus is restored from the germline J gene. The gene calls are TRBV30 and TRBJ2-7; unclear D gene. V lost 2 bases and J 3 bases, leaving 5 bases between the germline ends. Germline lookup yields CDR1 GTSNPN and CDR2 SVGIG (reference sequence). This CDR3 spans 11 amino acids. The DNA read from the CDR3 is TGTGCCTGGAGTCTTAGCTACGAG. Its protein product is CAWSLSYE. Given in full, the CDR3 is CAWSLSYEQYF. Full variable domain (missing parts from reference TRBV30 and TRBJ2-7): SQTIHQWPATLVQPVGSPLSLECTVEGTSNPNLYWYRQAAGRGLQLLFYSVGIGQISSEVPQNLSASRPQDRQFILSSKKLLLSDSGFYLCAWSLSYEQYFGPGTRLTVT.

As concerns this clone: The missing CDR3 end, 3 residues past where the read stops, is filled in from the germline J gene. The chain combines TRBV2 with TRBJ1-6, with D unresolved. The germline gives CDR1 SNHLY, CDR2 FYNNEI. V lost 7 bases and J lost 5, with 12 bases in between. The length of the CDR3 is 14 residues. The chain's CDR3 is CASTEVQNNSPLHF. CDR3 bases read: TGTGCCAGCACCGAGGTTCAAAATAATTCACCC.

In the case of this clone: The sequence runs out 3 residues before the end of the CDR3; the remainder is reconstructed from the germline J gene. The V and J genes are TRBV18 and TRBJ2-7; 7 bases are shared with TRBD1. The CDR3 is 14 residues long. V shed 4 bases and J 4 bases; nucleotides not matched to a gene: 7. Looked up from germline, CDR1 is KGHSH and CDR2 is LQKENI. The CDR3 is CASSLQGDLYEQYF. The CDR3 bases that were read are TGTGCCAGCTCACTGCAGGGGGACCTATACGAG.

This clone was observed at least ten times. Read data end 3 residues before the CDR3 end; the end is taken from the germline J gene. The V call is TRBV18, the J call TRBJ1-1; TRBD1 matches at 8 bases. In germline, CDR1 is KGHSH, CDR2 LQKENI. CDR3 length equals 14 residues. The CDR3 loop is CASSTLGQGVEAFF. CDR3 DNA, as far as it was read: TGTGCCAGCTCAACCCTAGGACAGGGTGTCGAG.

A note on this clone: Read coverage stops 3 residues before the CDR3 terminus; the germline J gene supplies the remainder. The same CDR3 is also encoded by other DNA sequences in this sample. The rearrangement joins TRBV20-1 to TRBJ2-7; a weak D match, TRBD2 (7 bases). The germline V gene has CDR1 DFQATT and CDR2 SNEGSKA (reference sequence). V was cut by 6 bases and J by 0 bases, with 21 bases left in between. The CDR3 contains 16 residues. The CDR3 loop reads CSARGAAGGSSYEQYF. The sequenced CDR3 bases are TGCAGTGCCAGGGGCGCCGCAGGCGGGAGCTCCTACGAG.

This clone has at least ten counts. The read ends 3 residues early relative to the CDR3; the germline J gene fills the gap. This chain joins TRBV5-1 and TRBJ2-5; D call uncertain. Looked up from germline, CDR1 is SGHRS and CDR2 is YFSETQ. The CDR3 sequence is 15 residues long. Trimming removed 4 bases from V and 2 bases from J, with 15 bases in between. The CDR3 sequence is CASSLRGGDQETQYF. Incomplete CDR3 DNA: TGCGCCAGCAGCCTCCGCGGTGGCGATCAAGAGACC. The full variable domain, rest sourced from reference TRBV5-1 and TRBJ2-5, is KAGVTQTPRYLIKTRGQQVTLSCSPISGHRSVSWYQQTPGQGLQFLFEYFSETQRNKGNFPGRFSGRQFSNSRSEMNVSTLELGDSALYLCASSLRGGDQETQYFGPGTRLLVL.

With regard to this clone: The read finishes 3 residues shy of the CDR3 end, and the germline J gene is used to complete it. This rearrangement joins TRBV6-2 or TRBV6-3 to TRBJ2-2; tentatively, D is TRBD1 (6 bases). The CDR3 length is 16 residues. Germline V CDR1 and CDR2: MNHEY, SVGEGT. CDR3 DNA (partial): TGTGCCAGCAGTTATAAACGGCAGGGGTTAGGTTCACCG. Encoded protein: CASSYKRQGLGSP. The CDR3 as a whole reads CASSYKRQGLGSPLFF.

This clone was observed many times. The CDR3 end lies 3 residues beyond the end of the read and is filled in from the germline J gene. The chain couples TRBV20-1 to TRBJ2-3; 7 bases agree with TRBD2. The CDR3 extends over 20 amino acids. V shed 5 bases and J 1 base; nucleotides not matched to a gene: 24. CDR1 is DFQATT and CDR2 is SNEGSKA in the germline V gene (reference sequence). The chain's CDR3 is CSAHVGLAEPSWYGTDTQYF. The sequenced part of the CDR3 DNA is TGCAGTGCTCATGTTGGCCTAGCGGAACCATCGTGGTACGGCACAGATACG.

This clone was found many times. The missing CDR3 end, 3 residues past where the read stops, is filled in from the germline J gene. The genes are TRBV6-2 or TRBV6-3 and TRBJ2-7; 8 positions match TRBD1. In germline, CDR1 is MNHEY, CDR2 SVGEGT. Losses at the gene ends were 5 bases for V and 4 bases for J; bases not matched to a gene: 10. There are 15 residues in the CDR3. The covered CDR3 bases are TGTGCCAGCAGTAGACCCGACAGGGGTTTTTACGAG. Translation gives CASSRPDRGFYE. The CDR3 reads in full as CASSRPDRGFYEQYF.

This clone has at least ten counts. This CDR3 reads CASSLLPDRNEKLFF. CDR3 DNA (partial): TGTGCCAGCAGCTTATTGCCAGATCGTAATGAAAAA. This chain joins TRBV7-2 and TRBJ1-4; D ambiguous. Read coverage stops 3 residues before the CDR3 terminus; the germline J gene supplies the remainder. Germline CDR1 is SGHTA and CDR2 is FQGNSA. V gave up 2 bases and J gave up 4 bases, with 11 bases separating them. CDR3 length: 15 amino acids.